This T cell receptor beta chain is drawn from a study of T cell responses to AZD1222 COVID-19 vaccine. Germline V gives CDR1 SGHTA, CDR2 FQGTGA. With 3 bases removed from V and 3 bases from J, the gap between germline ends came to 7 bases. The CDR3 consists of 13 residues. Repertoires were generated with immunoSEQ multiplex PCR, while TCRdb's copy carries only in-frame clones and drops some. The table includes about 150,000 clones, roughly 94% detected once. The V and J genes are TRBV7-3 and TRBJ2-3; D uncertain. This TCR was sampled from an adult in good health. The source was peripheral blood, collected on day 0 of AZD1222 vaccination. CDR3 sequence (DNA): TGTGCCAGCAGCTTCTTAGGGACAGATACGCAGTATTTT. Encoded protein: CASSFLGTDTQYF.